The sequence of this T cell receptor beta chain was determined in a study of cytomegalovirus exposure and HLA in healthy donors. Study outcomes and limitations: A previous analysis found most TCR beta V segments productive roughly 87% or roughly 30% of the time. Altogether, 164 TCR beta chains were recorded as cytomegalovirus-associated. Apart from CMV serostatus, no immune exposure information was available.

The CDR3 covers 16 residues. Germline values: CDR1 SGDLS, CDR2 YYNGEE. V shed 4 bases, J shed 9 bases, and the junction held 13 bases outside the gene matches. Regarding this clone: Its antigen is as yet unknown.

The PCR ran on 60 Vbeta and 13 Jbeta primers. The data were produced by immunoSEQ multiplex PCR, yet TCRdb's version contains in-frame clones alone and is incomplete. Counted here are about 240,000 clones, roughly 78% occurring once; the ten biggest clones make up about 0.5%. The V gene is TRBV9, the J gene TRBJ2-1; the match to TRBD2 covers 10 bases. Sample: PBMCs. The sequence derives from a boy between 10 and 17 years old in good health and CMV-seronegative. Here the CDR3 DNA reads TGTGCCAGCAGCCCCAGATCTAGCGGGAGTAGAAGTGAGCAGTTCTTC. Protein product: CASSPRSSGSRSEQFF.